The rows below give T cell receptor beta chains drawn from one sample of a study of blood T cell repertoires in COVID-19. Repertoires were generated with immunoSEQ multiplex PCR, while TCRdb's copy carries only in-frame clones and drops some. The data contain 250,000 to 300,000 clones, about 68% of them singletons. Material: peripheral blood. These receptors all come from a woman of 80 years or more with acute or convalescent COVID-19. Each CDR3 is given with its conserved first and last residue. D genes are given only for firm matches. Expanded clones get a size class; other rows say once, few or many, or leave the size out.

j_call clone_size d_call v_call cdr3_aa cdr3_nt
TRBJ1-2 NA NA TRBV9 CASSVHEAANYGYTF TGTGCCAGCAGCGTACACGAGGCCGCTAACTATGGCTACACCTTC
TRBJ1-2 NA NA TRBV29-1 CSVAQSNYGYTF TGCAGCGTTGCACAGTCTAACTATGGCTACACCTTC
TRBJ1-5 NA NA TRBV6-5 CASSYSSRGGNQPQHF TGTGCCAGCAGTTATTCCTCCCGGGGTGGCAATCAGCCCCAGCATTTT
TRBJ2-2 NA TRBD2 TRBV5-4 CASSSTSGSNPGELFF TGTGCCAGCAGCTCGACTAGCGGGAGTAATCCCGGGGAGCTGTTTTTT
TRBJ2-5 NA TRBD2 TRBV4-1 CASSQDPSGKETQYF TGCGCCAGCAGCCAAGATCCTAGCGGAAAAGAGACCCAGTACTTC
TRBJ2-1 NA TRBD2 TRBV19 CASSIVWGLAGVYPSSYNEQFF TGTGCCAGTAGTATAGTGTGGGGACTAGCGGGAGTTTATCCCAGCTCCTACAATGAGCAGTTCTTC
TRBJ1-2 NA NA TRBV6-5 CASSYRGGRYGYTF TGTGCCAGCAGTTACCGGGGAGGGAGGTATGGCTACACCTTC
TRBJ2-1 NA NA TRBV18 CASSPTLGSYNEQFF TGTGCCAGCTCACCGACACTAGGTTCCTACAATGAGCAGTTCTTC
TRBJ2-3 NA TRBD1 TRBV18 CASSPGQEYTDTQYF TGTGCCAGCTCACCAGGACAGGAATACACAGATACGCAGTATTTT
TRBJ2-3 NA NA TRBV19 CASNHPTGKTQYF TGTGCCAGTAACCACCCCACCGGGAAGACGCAGTATTTT
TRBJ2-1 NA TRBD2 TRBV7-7 CASSSREGSYNEQFF TGTGCCAGCAGCTCACGGGAGGGCTCCTACAATGAGCAGTTCTTC
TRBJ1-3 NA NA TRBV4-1 CASSQADGASGNTIYF TGCGCCAGCAGCCAGGCAGACGGAGCCTCTGGAAACACCATATATTTT
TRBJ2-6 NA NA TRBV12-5 CASGLTAEPGVGANVLTF TGTGCTAGTGGTTTGACCGCCGAACCAGGGGTCGGGGCCAACGTCCTGACTTTC
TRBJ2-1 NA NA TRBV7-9 CASSSPGHMDLVDEQFF TGTGCCAGCAGCTCACCGGGTCATATGGATCTAGTCGATGAGCAGTTCTTC
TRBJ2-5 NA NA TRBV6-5 CASSYSGQKQETQYF TGTGCCAGCAGTTATTCCGGACAAAAACAAGAGACCCAGTACTTC
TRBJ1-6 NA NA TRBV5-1 CATRQGRGNSPLHF TGCGCCACCAGGCAGGGGAGGGGAAATTCACCCCTCCACTTT
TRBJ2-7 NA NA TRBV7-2 CASSSNAGSYEQYF TGTGCCAGCAGCTCTAACGCCGGTTCCTACGAGCAGTACTTC
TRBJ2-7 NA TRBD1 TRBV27 CASSMQAGTGPNEQYF TGTGCCAGCAGTATGCAAGCCGGGACAGGGCCCAACGAGCAGTACTTC
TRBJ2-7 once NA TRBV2 CASSLGGYEQYF TGTGCCAGCTCCCTCGGGGGATACGAGCAGTACTTC
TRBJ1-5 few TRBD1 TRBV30 CAWSVGGTGNQPQHF TGTGCCTGGAGTGTGGGAGGGACAGGGAATCAGCCCCAGCATTTT
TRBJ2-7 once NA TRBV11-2 CASSLSSNYEQYF TGTGCCAGTAGCCTCAGTTCAAATTACGAGCAGTACTTC
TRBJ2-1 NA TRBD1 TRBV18 CASSQGAGEQFF TGTGCCAGCTCACAGGGGGCCGGTGAGCAGTTCTTC
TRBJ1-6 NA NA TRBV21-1 CASSTRGLVNSPLHF TGTGCCAGCAGCACTAGGGGACTGGTCAATTCACCCCTCCACTTT
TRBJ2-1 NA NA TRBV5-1 CASSPESVTGDYNEQFF TGCGCCAGCAGCCCCGAGTCGGTTACGGGAGACTACAATGAGCAGTTCTTC
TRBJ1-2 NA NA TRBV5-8 CASSLVVGSYGYTF TGTGCCAGCAGCTTGGTGGTCGGGAGCTATGGCTACACCTTC
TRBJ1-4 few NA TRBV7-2 CASSSGGRWEKLFF TGTGCCAGCAGCTCCGGCGGGAGATGGGAAAAACTGTTTTTT
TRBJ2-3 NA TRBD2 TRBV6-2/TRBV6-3 CASSTRGGRPDTQYF TGTGCCAGCAGTACTCGGGGGGGCCGCCCAGATACGCAGTATTTT
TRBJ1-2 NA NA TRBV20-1 CSAGGDHGYTF TGCAGTGCTGGCGGCGATCATGGCTACACCTTC
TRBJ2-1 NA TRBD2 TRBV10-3 CAISDLASGNNEQFF TGTGCCATCAGTGATCTGGCTAGCGGAAACAATGAGCAGTTCTTC
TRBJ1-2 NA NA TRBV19 CASSQAPGGFYGYTF TGTGCCAGTAGCCAAGCCCCGGGGGGATTCTATGGCTACACCTTC
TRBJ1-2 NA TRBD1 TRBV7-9 CASSSIGQGGGYTF TGTGCCAGCAGCTCAATCGGACAGGGAGGAGGCTACACCTTC
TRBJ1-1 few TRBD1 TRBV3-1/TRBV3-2 CASSPTGTENTEAFF TGTGCCAGCAGCCCCACCGGGACAGAGAACACTGAAGCTTTCTTT
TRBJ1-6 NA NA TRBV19 CASSNRNSPLHF TGTGCCAGTAGTAATCGTAATTCACCCCTCCACTTT
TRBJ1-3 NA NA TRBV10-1 CATTLPGFHSGNTIYF TGCGCCACCACGCTACCGGGATTTCATTCTGGAAACACCATATATTTT
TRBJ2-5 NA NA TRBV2 CASSRDYQETQYF TGTGCCAGCAGCAGGGATTACCAAGAGACCCAGTACTTC
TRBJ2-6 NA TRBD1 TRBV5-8 CASKPGQLSGANVLTF TGTGCCAGCAAACCGGGACAGCTCTCTGGGGCCAACGTCCTGACTTTC
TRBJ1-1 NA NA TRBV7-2 CASSLVQGGNTEAFF TGTGCCAGCAGCTTAGTTCAGGGCGGTAACACTGAAGCTTTCTTT
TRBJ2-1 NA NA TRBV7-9 CASSSILSGAYNEQFF TGTGCCAGCAGCTCGATCCTTAGCGGCGCCTACAATGAGCAGTTCTTC
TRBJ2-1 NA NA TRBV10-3 CAINERGFAPGHEQFF TGTGCCATCAATGAACGAGGGTTCGCCCCTGGGCATGAGCAGTTCTTC
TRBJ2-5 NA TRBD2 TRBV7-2 CASSPRTSGFQETQYF TGTGCCAGCAGCCCACGGACTAGCGGATTCCAAGAGACCCAGTACTTC
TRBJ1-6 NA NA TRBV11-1 CASSALLLGSPLHF TGTGCCAGCAGCGCCCTATTGCTCGGTTCACCCCTCCACTTT
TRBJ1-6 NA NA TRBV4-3 CASSQDEASPLHF TGCGCCAGCAGCCAAGACGAGGCTTCACCCCTCCACTTT
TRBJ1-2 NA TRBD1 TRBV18 CASSPDREHSDTF TGTGCCAGCTCGCCCGACAGGGAGCATTCCGATACCTTC
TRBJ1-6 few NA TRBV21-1 CGQGGNSPLHF TGCGGACAGGGTGGGAATTCACCCCTCCACTTT
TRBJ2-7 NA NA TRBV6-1 CASSDLSAKYF TGTGCCAGCAGTGATTTGAGCGCCAAGTACTTC
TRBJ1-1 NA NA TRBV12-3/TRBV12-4 CASSGRAGAFF TGTGCCAGCAGTGGACGGGCGGGGGCTTTCTTT
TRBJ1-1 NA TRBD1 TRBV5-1 CASSHNRGGNTEAFF TGCGCCAGCAGCCATAACAGGGGAGGAAACACTGAAGCTTTCTTT
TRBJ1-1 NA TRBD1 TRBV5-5 CASSLVGTGYPEAFF TGTGCCAGCAGCTTGGTTGGGACAGGGTATCCTGAAGCTTTCTTT
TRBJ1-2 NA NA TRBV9 CASSPNPDRGGYTF TGTGCCAGCAGCCCTAATCCGGACAGAGGGGGCTACACCTTC